This entry concerns a single T cell receptor (beta chain). Which antigen it targets is not known. It has no much larger one-base neighbor in the sample; base qualities were not kept. The donors were healthy, HIV-negative adults with no recently reported acute infections or vaccinations. All donors were Caucasian adults living in Nashville, Tennessee, USA. For unsorted samples, some 90 million PBMCs were counted, and genomic DNA was extracted using the QIAamp DNA Blood Mini kit. After blood collection by leukapheresis, PBMCs were isolated using Ficoll-Histopaque density gradient centrifugation and then cryopreserved in the vapor phase of liquid nitrogen. V is pruned by 7 bases and J by 5 bases, leaving 9 bases of the junction without a gene match. The CDR3 goes from the cysteine to the phenylalanine over 14 residues. Left in the record is the CDR3 DNA by itself, 42 bases read in frame from the first base. CDR1 MNHNY and CDR2 SVGAGI were looked up in the germline V gene (reference sequence).

These data originate in a study of shared clonotypes between healthy human individuals (dated by TCRdb to about 2020). For context, the study as a whole: Three men and a couple of women, aged 18 to 49 years, made up the cohort. The study deeply sequenced blood TCR repertoires of roughly five healthy adults to estimate repertoire size and the extent of clonotype sharing between individuals. To increase sequencing depth and limit assay-specific biases, different laboratories used diverse techniques to prepare libraries and sequence TCR repertoires. Leukapheresis yielded between about 0.94 and 9 billion PBMCs per donor. Broad study findings and their caveats: Sampling was limited to blood, and TCR repertoires in tissue likely differ from TCR repertoires in blood. Based on pairwise subsampling, the degree of clonotype sharing among donors was expected to be affected by sequencing depth. The small number of donors limited the genetic and exposure-history diversity represented.

Using the deep immunoSEQ assay, multiplex PCR amplified TCR CDR3 regions from genomic DNA. For each cell subset, the extracted genomic DNA was distributed evenly across all wells of several immunoSEQ 96-well plates, and each plate served as one replicate. For unsorted PBMC, around 310 ng of genomic DNA, equivalent to approximately 30,000 T cell genomes, went into each replicate PCR. Genomic DNA from unsorted PBMC was sequenced over ten immunoSEQ deep assay plates. Purified libraries were quantified with a Qubit 3.0 fluorometer, sized on a Bioanalyzer 2100, and re-quantified with the KAPA Library Quantification kit. Each immunoSEQ 96-well plate was sequenced on its own single-read 150-cycle Illumina NextSeq 550 flow cell. The paper's data handling went like this. Because the immunoSEQ output included only junctional sequences and no quality scores, the filtering could not be the same as the filtering used for full-length reads. Sequences were annotated with PyIR, a Python wrapper for IgBLAST v1.9, and V/J genes and CDR3 were assigned using IMGT germline references. Reads with weak V/J assignments (E-value above 1e-6), missing CDR3, stop codons, out-of-frame junctions, or ambiguous translated residues were removed. V3J clonotypes were defined as sequences sharing the same inferred V gene, J gene, and CDR3 amino acid sequence. Percentage overlap between repertoires was computed as shared unique clonotypes divided by the size of the smaller repertoire. Richness of each repertoire was evaluated using RTK rarefaction, the Chao1 estimator, and Recon v2.1 estimates of unobserved clonotypes. TCRdb re-hosts the immuneACCESS table, in-frame sequences only. Its copies lack some clones; in the studies checked, an unresolved V gene accounts for under half of them, and the cause for the rest is not known. The DNA gave D and trimming, while V, J and clone size come from that table. The sample data list roughly 500,000 clones, and approximately 84% of these were observed just once. The ten largest clones add up to 12% of the sample.

The sample comprised PBMCs. The V and J segments used are TRBV6-6 and TRBJ2-5; 8 central bases correspond to TRBD2. The sequence came from a woman in her thirties or forties in good health. Some clones in this sample may be carry-over from other donors' samples. The sequenced DNA is TGTGCCAGCACGGTGGCGGGAGGAAGGGAGACCCAGTACTTC. Protein translation: CASTVAGGRETQYF.